This TCR beta chain was documented in a study of shared clonotypes between healthy human individuals. The test was conducted at deep level. Over several immunoSEQ plates, each subset's genomic DNA was distributed in even portions. Source study methods: ImmunoSEQ sequences covered only the junction and lacked quality scores; filtering therefore differed. Repertoires were generated with immunoSEQ multiplex PCR, while TCRdb's copy carries only in-frame clones and drops some. The DNA was the basis for D and trimming; V, J and clone size are from that table. The data contain over a million clones, around 78% of them singletons. All participating donors were Caucasian adults from Nashville, Tennessee. V was clipped by 3 bases and J by 0 bases, with 10 bases between them. This CDR3 has 15 amino acids. CDR1 and CDR2 from the germline V gene are SGDLS and YYNGEE.

The sequence derives from a man between 18 and 35 years old in good health. Some clones in this sample may be carry-over from other donors' samples. Sequenced material: memory CD4+ T cells from PBMCs. The subset denotes: CD45RA-negative fraction. J is TRBJ1-3 and V is TRBV9; D possibly corresponds to TRBD1 (5 bases). CDR3 DNA: TGTGCCAGCAGCGCGACGACAGTCTCTGGAAACACCATATATTTT. Protein sequence: CASSATTVSGNTIYF.